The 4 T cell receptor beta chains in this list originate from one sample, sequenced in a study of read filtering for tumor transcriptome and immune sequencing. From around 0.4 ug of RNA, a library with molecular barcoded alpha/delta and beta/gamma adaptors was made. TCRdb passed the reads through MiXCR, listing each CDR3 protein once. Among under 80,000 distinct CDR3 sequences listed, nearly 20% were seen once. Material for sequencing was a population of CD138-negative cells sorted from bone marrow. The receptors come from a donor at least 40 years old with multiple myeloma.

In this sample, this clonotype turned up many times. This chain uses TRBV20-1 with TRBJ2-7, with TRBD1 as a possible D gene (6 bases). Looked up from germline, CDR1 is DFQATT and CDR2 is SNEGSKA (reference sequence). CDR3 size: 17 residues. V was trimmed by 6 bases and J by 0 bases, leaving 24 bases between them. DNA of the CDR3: TGCAGTGCCTTTGACAGGCCTACCTCGTCCCCCTCCTACGAGCAGTACTTC. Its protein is CSAFDRPTSSPSYEQYF.

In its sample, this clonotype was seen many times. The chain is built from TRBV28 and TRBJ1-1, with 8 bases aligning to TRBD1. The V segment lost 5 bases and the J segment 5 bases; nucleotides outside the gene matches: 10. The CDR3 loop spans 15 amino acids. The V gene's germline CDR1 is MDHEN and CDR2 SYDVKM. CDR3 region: CASSPPDRAGTEAFF. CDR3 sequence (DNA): TGTGCCAGCAGTCCCCCGGACAGGGCCGGGACTGAAGCTTTCTTT.

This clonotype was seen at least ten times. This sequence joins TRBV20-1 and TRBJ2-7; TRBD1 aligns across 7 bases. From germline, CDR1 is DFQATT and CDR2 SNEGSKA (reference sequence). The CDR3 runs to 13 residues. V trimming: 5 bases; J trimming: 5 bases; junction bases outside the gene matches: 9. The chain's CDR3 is CSAPQGLAHEQYF. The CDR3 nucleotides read TGCAGTGCTCCACAGGGGTTAGCCCACGAGCAGTACTTC.

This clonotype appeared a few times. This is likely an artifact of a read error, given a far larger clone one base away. CDR3 in DNA: TGTGCCAGCAGTGGTATCGAGAGCTCCTACAATGAGCAGTTCTTC. Translated: CASSGIESSYNEQFF. This rearrangement joins TRBV6-1 to TRBJ2-1; D gene uncertain. This CDR3 has 15 residues. CDR1 is MNHNS and CDR2 is SASEGT in the germline V gene. The V end lost 4 bases, the J end lost 0 bases, and 10 bases lay between the germline ends.